A single T cell receptor beta chain is shown here with its context. Antigen specificity is unknown. These data come from a study of T cells in Graves' hyperthyroidism and ophthalmopathy. Study-wide points: Before onset, ophthalmopathy was predicted by the model a median around 6 months earlier.

CDR3 size: 16 residues. CDR1 is LNHDA, CDR2 SQIVND, per germline (reference sequence). J gave up 1 base and V 4 bases, and 6 bases lay outside the gene matches. Using RNA transcripts as the source, TCR beta CDR3 regions were amplified. Primed by the HTBI set, a first-round RT-PCR was run on the TCR CDR3. TCRdb passed the multiplex PCR reads through MiXCR, listing each CDR3 protein once. The sample has around 570,000 distinct CDR3 sequences, about 20% seen once; the top ten hold 47%. Material: blood. The receptor's source is a man between 40 and 49 years old with Graves' ophthalmopathy. The V and J genes are TRBV19 and TRBJ1-3; 8 nucleotides match TRBD1. CDR3 loop: CASSTRTGTSGNTIYF. Here the CDR3 DNA reads TGTGCCAGTAGTACCAGGACAGGGACGTCTGGAAACACCATATATTTT. Full variable domain (rest looked up from reference TRBV19 and TRBJ1-3): DGGITQSPKYLFRKEGQNVTLSCEQNLNHDAMYWYRQDPGQGLRLIYYSQIVNDFQKGDIAEGYSVSREKKESFPLTVTSAQKNPTAFYLCASSTRTGTSGNTIYFGEGSWLTVV.